This T cell receptor (beta chain) was recovered during a study of shared clonotypes between healthy human individuals. Study-level results: What limited the represented genetic and exposure-history diversity was the small number of donors.

A word on this clone: Its antigen remains unknown.

Per the original methods: Junction-only sequences produced by ImmunoSEQ had no quality scores, so filtering differed. The method was immunoSEQ multiplex PCR; TCRdb's version includes in-frame clones alone and lacks a portion of them. D and trimming come from the DNA, and the V and J calls and clone size come from that table. The sample lists some 2.3 million clones, 85% to 95% occurring once. Sequenced: naive CD4+ T cells from PBMCs. The subset here: CD45RA+ positively selected. This receptor was identified in a man aged 18 to 35 in good health. Some clones in this sample may be carry-over from other donors' samples.

The CDR3 spells CASSLWGDSNQPQHF. The CDR3 coding sequence is TGTGCCAGCAGTTTATGGGGGGATAGCAATCAGCCCCAGCATTTT. The V call is TRBV28, the J call TRBJ1-5; tentatively, D is TRBD1 (5 bases). The V gene lost 0 bases and the J gene lost 0 bases, with 6 bases spanning the gap. Germline assignment: CDR1 MDHEN and CDR2 SYDVKM. CDR3 size: 15 residues. The variable domain in full, with the rest retrieved from reference TRBV28 and TRBJ1-5, is DVKVTQSSRYLVKRTGEKVFLECVQDMDHENMFWYRQDPGLGLRLIYFSYDVKMKEKGDIPEGYSVSREKKERFSLILESASTNQTSMYLCASSLWGDSNQPQHFGDGTRLSIL.